This TCR beta chain was retrieved from a study of CD8+CD57+ T cells in acquired aplastic anemia. Overall study context: Sorted CD4+ plus CD8+ cells gave DNA averaging roughly 3 ug.

Germline V gene lookup returns CDR1 SGHDT and CDR2 YYEEEE. This CDR3 region has 15 residues. With 2 bases removed from V and 3 bases from J, the gap between germline ends came to 15 bases. Genomic DNA templated the TCR beta VDJ and CDR3 profiling. A single record per CDR3 protein comes from TCRdb applying MiXCR to the reads. The sample holds fewer than 200,000 distinct CDR3 sequences; less than 50% are singletons and the top ten take about 2%. The sequenced patients had an expansion of CD8+CD57+ cells seen by flow cytometry. The clonotype comes from a human donor with aplastic anemia. The sample consisted of sorted CD4+, CD8+, or CD8+CD57+ T cells (not recorded which) from PBMCs. The chain employs TRBV5-6 and TRBJ2-7; D gene ambiguous. DNA for the CDR3: TGTGCCAGCAGCTTACTGGTCAGGCAGCACTACGAGCAGTACTTC. Residues: CASSLLVRQHYEQYF.